Listed below are T cell receptor beta chains from one sample, sequenced in a study of T cell responses to AZD1222 COVID-19 vaccine. The protocol was immunoSEQ multiplex PCR, while the TCRdb copy is restricted to in-frame clones and leaves out a portion. The sample lists tens of thousands of clones, over 60% seen once, with roughly a quarter in the top ten. The sample was peripheral blood, taken 28 days after the second dose of the MenACWY control vaccine. The receptors shown here come from an adult who received the MenACWY meningococcal vaccine as a control. The CDR3 runs from the conserved cysteine through the conserved F or W. A D gene is named only where the DNA matches it firmly. Size is stated for part of the rows, as once, few or many counts, or as a class when the clone is expanded.

TRBV19	TRBJ2-3	-	-	CASSIGTGVGQYF	TGTGCCAGTAGTATAGGGACGGGGGTTGGGCAGTATTTT
TRBV7-6	TRBJ2-1	TRBD1	-	CASSPDRGLYNEQFF	TGTGCCAGCAGCCCGGACAGGGGGCTTTACAATGAGCAGTTCTTC
TRBV28	TRBJ1-5	-	few	CASSLWKGYSNQPQHF	TGTGCCAGCAGTTTATGGAAGGGATATAGCAATCAGCCCCAGCATTTT
TRBV6-5	TRBJ2-3	TRBD2	-	CASRGSGRADTQYF	TGTGCCAGCAGGGGCAGCGGGAGGGCAGATACGCAGTATTTT
TRBV20-1	TRBJ1-1	-	-	CSASQMGSGSTEAFF	TGCAGTGCTAGTCAGATGGGTTCGGGGAGCACTGAAGCTTTCTTT
TRBV12-3/TRBV12-4	TRBJ2-7	-	-	CASSGGFEQYF	TGTGCCAGCAGCGGGGGCTTCGAGCAGTACTTC
TRBV4-1	TRBJ1-1	TRBD1	-	CASSQVGTGNTEAFF	TGCGCCAGCAGCCAAGTCGGGACAGGGAACACTGAAGCTTTCTTT
TRBV2	TRBJ2-7	-	few	CASSPPYPGYEQYF	TGTGCCAGCAGTCCCCCCTACCCCGGGTACGAGCAGTACTTC
TRBV19	TRBJ1-1	-	-	CASISPARRGGNTEAFF	TGTGCCAGTATATCCCCGGCCAGGCGAGGGGGAAACACTGAAGCTTTCTTT
TRBV19	TRBJ2-2	-	-	CASNRGAGPGELFF	TGTGCCAGTAATCGCGGGGCGGGTCCCGGGGAGCTGTTTTTT
TRBV3-1/TRBV3-2	TRBJ1-1	-	-	CASSQEGTPEAFF	TGTGCCAGCAGCCAAGAGGGGACACCAGAAGCTTTCTTT